The clone carrying this T cell receptor beta chain was counted only a few times. Its matching antigen is unknown. The sample originates from a study of cytomegalovirus exposure and HLA in healthy donors. Healthy donors of bone marrow made up the group. A multiplex PCR was run with 60 Vbeta primers and 13 Jbeta primers. Only in-frame clones appear in the TCRdb table, and some are missing; sequencing was by immunoSEQ multiplex PCR. Here the sample spans roughly 100,000 clones, roughly three quarters being singletons. Looked up from germline, CDR1 is MGHDK and CDR2 is SYGVNS. The junction had 6 bases not matched to a gene; V was cut back by 4 bases and J by 7 bases. The CDR3 runs 13 residues. Study results and limitations: Later on, analysis showed that most CMV-associated TCR beta chains appeared to be HLA-restricted. Further analysis was carried out later, and it showed several of the most significant clusters appearing linked to common viral pathogens.

J is TRBJ1-2 and V is TRBV25-1; 7 bases align to TRBD1. Source material: PBMCs. The sequence derives from a male donor in good health and CMV-seropositive. The CDR3 sequence is CASSVQGGGGYTF. CDR3 sequence (DNA): TGTGCCAGCAGTGTCCAAGGGGGCGGTGGCTACACCTTC.